Listed here is a single TCR beta chain. No antigen is known for it. Between the trimmed V and J ends, which lost 0 bases and 5 bases, there was a span of 12 bases. The germline V gene has CDR1 SGHAT and CDR2 FQNNGV. CDR3 length: 15 residues. The unexposed donors gave CD4+ T cells in about 2010-2019, prior to COVID-19. After about 11 days of culture, CD4+ T cells were isolated. These data belong to a study of CD4 T cells in relation to SARS-CoV-2 and coronaviruses. Study at large: PBMCs were cultured with antigen for less than twelve days before TCR beta sequencing. Crossreactive spike epitopes shared across donors were mapped to their HLA restriction.

TCRdb's copy holds only in-frame clones and misses some; the assay was immunoSEQ multiplex PCR. The sample contains 25,000 to 30,000 clones, 75% of which appear only once. General study results and limits: Compared with monoreactive clones, crossreactive clones showed significantly weaker SARS-CoV-2 expansion. Pre-pandemic and post-infection samples never came from the same donor.

V usage is TRBV11-2 and J usage is TRBJ2-3; D possibly corresponds to TRBD2 (5 bases). The source material was CD4+ T cells from PBMCs, cultured in vitro. The origin of this receptor is a human donor in good health. In DNA, the CDR3 is TGTGCCAGCAGCTTAGACAGCCATCGGGGAGATACGCAGTATTTT. It specifies CASSLDSHRGDTQYF.